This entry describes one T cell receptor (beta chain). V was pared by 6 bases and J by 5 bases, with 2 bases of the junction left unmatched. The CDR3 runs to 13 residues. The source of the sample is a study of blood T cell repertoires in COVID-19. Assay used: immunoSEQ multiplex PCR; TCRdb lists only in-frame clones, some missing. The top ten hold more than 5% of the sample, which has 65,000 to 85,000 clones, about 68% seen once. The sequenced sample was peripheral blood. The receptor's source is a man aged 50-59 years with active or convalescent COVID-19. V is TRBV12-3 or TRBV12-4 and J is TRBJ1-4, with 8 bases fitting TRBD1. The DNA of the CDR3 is TGTGCCAGCAGAGGGACAGGAAATGAAAAACTGTTTTTT. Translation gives CASRGTGNEKLFF.